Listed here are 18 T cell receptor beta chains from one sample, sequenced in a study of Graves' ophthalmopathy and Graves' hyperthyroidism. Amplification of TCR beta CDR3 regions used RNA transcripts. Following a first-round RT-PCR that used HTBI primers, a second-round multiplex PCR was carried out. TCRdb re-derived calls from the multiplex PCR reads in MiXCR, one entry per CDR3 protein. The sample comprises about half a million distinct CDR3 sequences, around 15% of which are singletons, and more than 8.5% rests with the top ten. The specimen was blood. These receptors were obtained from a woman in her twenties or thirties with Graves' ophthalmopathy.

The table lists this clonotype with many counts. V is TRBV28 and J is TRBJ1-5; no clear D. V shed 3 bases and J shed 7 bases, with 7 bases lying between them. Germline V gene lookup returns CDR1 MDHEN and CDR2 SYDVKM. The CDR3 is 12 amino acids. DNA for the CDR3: TGTGCCAGCAGTTTTGGGTTCCAGCCCCAGCATTTT. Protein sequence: CASSFGFQPQHF.

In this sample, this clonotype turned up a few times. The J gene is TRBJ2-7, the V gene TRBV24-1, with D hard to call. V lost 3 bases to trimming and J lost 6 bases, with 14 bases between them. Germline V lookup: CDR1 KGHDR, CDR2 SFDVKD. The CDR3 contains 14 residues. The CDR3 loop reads CATSDASSLVEQYF. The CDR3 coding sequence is TGTGCCACCAGTGATGCCTCAAGCTTGGTCGAGCAGTACTTC.

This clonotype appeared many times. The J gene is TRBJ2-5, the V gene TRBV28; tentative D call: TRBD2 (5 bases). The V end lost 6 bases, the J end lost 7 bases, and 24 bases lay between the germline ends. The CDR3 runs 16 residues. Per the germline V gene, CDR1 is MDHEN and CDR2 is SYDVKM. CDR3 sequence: CASSSAELELSGTQYF. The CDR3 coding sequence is TGTGCCAGCAGCTCCGCCGAACTAGAGTTGAGTGGGACCCAGTACTTC.

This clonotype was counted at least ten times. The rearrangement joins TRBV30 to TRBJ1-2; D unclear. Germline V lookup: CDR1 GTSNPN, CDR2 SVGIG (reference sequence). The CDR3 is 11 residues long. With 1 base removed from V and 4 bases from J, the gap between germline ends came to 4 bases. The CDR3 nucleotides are TGTGCCTGGAGTGATCTCTATGGCTACACCTTC. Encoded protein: CAWSDLYGYTF.

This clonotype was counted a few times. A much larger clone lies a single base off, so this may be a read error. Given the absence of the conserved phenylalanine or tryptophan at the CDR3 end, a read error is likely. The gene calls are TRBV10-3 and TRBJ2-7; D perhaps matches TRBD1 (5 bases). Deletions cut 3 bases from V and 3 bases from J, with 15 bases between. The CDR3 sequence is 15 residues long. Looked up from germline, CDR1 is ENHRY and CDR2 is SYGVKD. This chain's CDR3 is CAISDGRGNVYEQYS. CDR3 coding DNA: TGTGCCATCAGTGATGGAAGGGGAAATGTCTACGAGCAGTACTCC.

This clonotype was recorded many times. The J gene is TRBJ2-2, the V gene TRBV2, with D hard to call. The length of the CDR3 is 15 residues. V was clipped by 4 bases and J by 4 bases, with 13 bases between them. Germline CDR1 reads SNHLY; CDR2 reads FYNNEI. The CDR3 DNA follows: TGTGCCAGCAGTGCCTGGTCTGGGTTCACCGGGGAGCTGTTTTTT. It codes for CASSAWSGFTGELFF.

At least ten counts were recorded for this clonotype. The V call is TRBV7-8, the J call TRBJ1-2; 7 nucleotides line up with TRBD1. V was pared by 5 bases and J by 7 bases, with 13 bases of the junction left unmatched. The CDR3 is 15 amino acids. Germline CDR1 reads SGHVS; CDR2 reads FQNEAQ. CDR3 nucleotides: TGTGCCAGCAGCCAATCCACAGGGGTTGTTGGTGGCTACACCTTC. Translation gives CASSQSTGVVGGYTF.

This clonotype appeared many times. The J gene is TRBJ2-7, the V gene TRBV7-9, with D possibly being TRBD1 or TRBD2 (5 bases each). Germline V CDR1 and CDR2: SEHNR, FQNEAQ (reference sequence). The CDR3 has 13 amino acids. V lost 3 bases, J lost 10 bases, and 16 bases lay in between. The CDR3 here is CASSFDVGTVQYF. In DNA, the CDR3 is TGTGCCAGCAGCTTTGACGTAGGGACCGTACAGTACTTC.

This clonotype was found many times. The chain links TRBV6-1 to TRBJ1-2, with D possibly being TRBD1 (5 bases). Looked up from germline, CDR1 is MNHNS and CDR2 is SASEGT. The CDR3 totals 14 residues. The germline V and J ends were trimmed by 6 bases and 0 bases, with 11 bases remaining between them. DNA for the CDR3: TGTGCCAGCAGAAAGACAGCCTCTAACTATGGCTACACCTTC. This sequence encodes CASRKTASNYGYTF.

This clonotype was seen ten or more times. CDR3 protein: CASSLEGKGSEAFF. CDR3 nucleotides: TGTGCCAGCAGCTTAGAGGGGAAAGGCAGTGAAGCTTTCTTT. The V and J genes are TRBV11-2 and TRBJ1-1; no firm D call. The CDR3 loop spans 14 amino acids. The V end was cut by 0 bases, the J end by 7 bases, with 12 bases between. The V gene's germline CDR1 is SGHAT and CDR2 FQNNGV.

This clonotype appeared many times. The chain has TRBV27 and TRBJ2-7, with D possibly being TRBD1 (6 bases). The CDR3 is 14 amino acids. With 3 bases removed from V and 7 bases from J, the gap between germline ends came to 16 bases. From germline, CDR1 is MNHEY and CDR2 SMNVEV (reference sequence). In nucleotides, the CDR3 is TGTGCCAGCAGTTTGTCGGGACAAAGGAGGGAGCAGTACTTC. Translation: CASSLSGQRREQYF.

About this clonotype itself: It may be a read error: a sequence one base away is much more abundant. CDR3 DNA: TGCAGCGTTGAAGACTATGGCTACACCTTC. Translated, it gives CSVEDYGYTF. The J gene is TRBJ1-2, the V gene TRBV29-1, with unresolved D. Per the germline V gene, CDR1 is SQVTM and CDR2 is ANQGSEA. CDR3 length: 10 residues. The V end was cut by 0 bases, the J end by 4 bases, with 0 bases between.

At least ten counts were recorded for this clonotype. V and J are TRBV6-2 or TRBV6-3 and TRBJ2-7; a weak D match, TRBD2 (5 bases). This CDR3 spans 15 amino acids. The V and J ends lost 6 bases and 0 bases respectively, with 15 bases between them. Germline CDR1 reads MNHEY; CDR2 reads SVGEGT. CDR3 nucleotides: TGTGCCAGCAGCTCACGGTTCGGGGTCTCCTACGAGCAGTACTTC. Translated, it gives CASSSRFGVSYEQYF.

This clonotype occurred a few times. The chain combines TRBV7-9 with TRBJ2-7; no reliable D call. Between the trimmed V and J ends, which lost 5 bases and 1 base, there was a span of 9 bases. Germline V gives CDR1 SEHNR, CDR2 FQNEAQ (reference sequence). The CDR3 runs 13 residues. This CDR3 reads CASSRPESYEQYF. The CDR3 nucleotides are TGTGCCAGCAGCCGACCGGAGTCCTACGAGCAGTACTTC.

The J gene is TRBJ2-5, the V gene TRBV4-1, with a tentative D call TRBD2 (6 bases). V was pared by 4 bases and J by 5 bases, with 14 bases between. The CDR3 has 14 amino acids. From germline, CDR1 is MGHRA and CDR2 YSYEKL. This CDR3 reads CASSRLGGEETQYF. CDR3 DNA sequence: TGCGCCAGCAGCCGCCTTGGCGGGGAGGAGACCCAGTACTTC.

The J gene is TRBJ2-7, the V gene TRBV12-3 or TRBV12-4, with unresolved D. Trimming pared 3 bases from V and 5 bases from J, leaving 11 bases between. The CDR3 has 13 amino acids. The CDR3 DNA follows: TGTGCCAGCAGTTTCCTAATAAATAACGAGCAGTACTTC. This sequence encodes CASSFLINNEQYF.

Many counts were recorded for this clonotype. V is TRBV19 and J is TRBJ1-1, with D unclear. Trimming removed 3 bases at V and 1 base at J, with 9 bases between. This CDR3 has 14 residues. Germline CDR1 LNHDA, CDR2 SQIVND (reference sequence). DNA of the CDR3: TGTGCCAGTAGTATCCCACGGCCGAACACTGAAGCTTTCTTT. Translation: CASSIPRPNTEAFF. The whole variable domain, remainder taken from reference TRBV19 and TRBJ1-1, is DGGITQSPKYLFRKEGQNVTLSCEQNLNHDAMYWYRQDPGQGLRLIYYSQIVNDFQKGDIAEGYSVSREKKESFPLTVTSAQKNPTAFYLCASSIPRPNTEAFFGQGTRLTVV.

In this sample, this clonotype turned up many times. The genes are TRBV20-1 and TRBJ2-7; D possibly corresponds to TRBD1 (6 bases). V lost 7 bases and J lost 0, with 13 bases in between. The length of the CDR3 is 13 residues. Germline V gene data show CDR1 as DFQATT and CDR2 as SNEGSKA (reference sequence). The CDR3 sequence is CSGIRGNSYEQYF. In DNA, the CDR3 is TGCAGTGGGATCAGGGGAAACTCCTACGAGCAGTACTTC.